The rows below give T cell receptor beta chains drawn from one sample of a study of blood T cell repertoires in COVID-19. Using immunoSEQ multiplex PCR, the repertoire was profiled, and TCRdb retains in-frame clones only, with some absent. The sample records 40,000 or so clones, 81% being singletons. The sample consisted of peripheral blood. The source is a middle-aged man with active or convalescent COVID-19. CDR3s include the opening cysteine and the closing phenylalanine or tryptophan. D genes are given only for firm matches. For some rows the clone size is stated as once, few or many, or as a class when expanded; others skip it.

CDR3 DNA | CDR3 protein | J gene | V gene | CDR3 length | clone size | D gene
TGTGCCAGCAGTGAAAGAGGGGAAAAACTGTTTTTT | CASSERGEKLFF | TRBJ1-4 | TRBV2 | 12 | few | .
TGTGCCAGCAGCTTCAGATATGACGAGCAGTACTTC | CASSFRYDEQYF | TRBJ2-7 | TRBV13 | 12 | . | .
TGCAGCGTCGTACCCAGGACTAGCGCGAAACCGGGGTACAATGAGCAGTTCTTC | CSVVPRTSAKPGYNEQFF | TRBJ2-1 | TRBV29-1 | 18 | . | TRBD2
TGTGCCAGCAGTTACTCGAGACAGGGAGGCAATCAGCCCCAGCATTTT | CASSYSRQGGNQPQHF | TRBJ1-5 | TRBV6-5 | 16 | many | TRBD1
TGTGCCAGCAGTGAACTTGAGACACCGAACACCGGGGAGCTGTTTTTT | CASSELETPNTGELFF | TRBJ2-2 | TRBV6-4 | 16 | few | .
TGTGCCAGCAGTTACTCGCGGACAGGTCCTAATGAAAAACTGTTTTTT | CASSYSRTGPNEKLFF | TRBJ1-4 | TRBV6-2/TRBV6-3 | 16 | many | TRBD1
TGTGCCAGCAGCGTAGGATGGGGGGACGAGCAGTACTTC | CASSVGWGDEQYF | TRBJ2-7 | TRBV9 | 13 | . | .
TGTGCCAGCAAAACCGGACAGGGGGGGAGAAACACCATATATTTT | CASKTGQGGRNTIYF | TRBJ1-3 | TRBV2 | 15 | once | TRBD1
TGTGCCAGCAGCAAACCTTCCCGGGGGGTTGAGGCCGGGGAGCTGTTTTTT | CASSKPSRGVEAGELFF | TRBJ2-2 | TRBV21-1 | 17 | . | .
TGTGCCAGCAGCGTCGGCGGGTCTCGACAGCCCCAGCATTTT | CASSVGGSRQPQHF | TRBJ1-5 | TRBV3-1/TRBV3-2 | 14 | . | .
TGTGCCAGCAGCGACCTGGACAGGGTCGGCTACACCTTC | CASSDLDRVGYTF | TRBJ1-2 | TRBV6-5 | 13 | . | TRBD1
TGTGCCAGCAGCTTAGCTCTAGCGGGAGGCCGAGACACCGGGGAGCTGTTTTTT | CASSLALAGGRDTGELFF | TRBJ2-2 | TRBV7-9 | 18 | . | TRBD2
TGTGCCAGCAGCTTACGGACAGGGAATAATTCACCCCTCCACTTT | CASSLRTGNNSPLHF | TRBJ1-6 | TRBV7-2 | 15 | . | TRBD1
TGTGCCAGCAGTGCCCGGCAGGGGCTCTCCTACGAGCAGTACTTC | CASSARQGLSYEQYF | TRBJ2-7 | TRBV27 | 15 | . | .
TGCGCCAGCAGCCAAGAACTGGGGGCGCGTGGCTACACCTTC | CASSQELGARGYTF | TRBJ1-2 | TRBV4-3 | 14 | . | .
TGCGCCAGCAGCTTGGCTCCAGACTCTGGAAACACCATATATTTT | CASSLAPDSGNTIYF | TRBJ1-3 | TRBV5-1 | 15 | . | .